This T cell receptor beta chain was found in a study of early T cells in non-severe SARS-CoV-2 infection. Whole-study context: The chains were unpaired, and the sequenced material was bulk RNA from unsorted whole blood.

Study outcomes and limitations: CD4 and private specificities were missed by VDJdb matching, which favored anti-spike CD8 responses.

This clonotype was counted only a few times. The antigen remains unidentified. V was clipped by 8 bases and J by 4 bases, with 17 bases between them. The CDR3 has 14 amino acids. The germline gives CDR1 MNHEY, CDR2 SVGEGT. Attachment of unique molecular identifiers was made to individual cDNA molecules. One entry per CDR3 protein results from TCRdb running MiXCR on the 5' RACE reads. Of some 46,000 distinct CDR3 sequences in the sample, about 5.7% were seen once. The source was whole blood, collected at baseline. The clonotype comes from an adult who was a healthcare worker with PCR-confirmed SARS-CoV-2 infection or an uninfected control (not recorded which). J is TRBJ2-5 and V is TRBV6-2 or TRBV6-3; D might be TRBD1 (6 bases). CDR3 bases: TGTGCCAGCTCGAGACAGGCTCACACAGAGACCCAGTACTTC. The encoded protein is CASSRQAHTETQYF.